Sequencing of this TCR beta chain was carried out in a study of control samples from healthy donors and cancer patients. This clone appeared once. The CDR3 runs 13 residues. Deletions cut 7 bases from V and 1 base from J, with 11 bases between. Per germline, CDR1 MDHEN and CDR2 SYDVKM. The assay was immunoSEQ multiplex PCR, and TCRdb's table has in-frame clones only and misses some. The sample carries 120,000 or so clones, more than 75% recorded once. The rearrangement uses TRBV28 and TRBJ2-7, with D possibly TRBD2 on 5 matching bases. The source is a man between 18 and 35 years old in good health. Sequenced sample: blood. CDR3 sequence (DNA): TGTGCCAGCACCTCTTCGGGGTCCTACGAGCAGTACTTC. Encoded protein: CASTSSGSYEQYF. Filled out from reference TRBV28 and TRBJ2-7, the complete variable domain reads DVKVTQSSRYLVKRTGEKVFLECVQDMDHENMFWYRQDPGLGLRLIYFSYDVKMKEKGDIPEGYSVSREKKERFSLILESASTNQTSMYLCASTSSGSYEQYFGPGTRLTVT.